These 29 T cell receptor beta chains share one sample of origin, sequenced in a study of regulatory T cells in long-lasting Graves disease. Time point given: persistent/refractory GD, antithyroid drugs over 5 years with positive TRAb. PBMCs were the source of the RNA used for TCR sequencing. Arm-PCR of CDR3 regions with iRepertoire HTBI primers generated TCR beta libraries. TCRdb called the multiplex PCR reads again in MiXCR, with one record for every CDR3 protein. The sample lists 400,000 to 500,000 distinct CDR3 sequences; 20% to 25% were seen once. Specimen: peripheral blood mononuclear cells (PBMCs), collected when the disease was refractory, from a patient treated with antithyroid drugs. All receptors come from a female donor with Graves disease.

The chain joins TRBV20-1 to TRBJ1-2; no clear D gene. V lost 4 bases to trimming and J lost 1 base, with 10 bases between them. This CDR3 region has 13 residues. Looked up from germline, CDR1 is DFQATT and CDR2 is SNEGSKA (reference sequence). The DNA of the CDR3 is TGCAGTGCTACTGACACATTTAACTATGGCTACACCTTC. Its protein product is CSATDTFNYGYTF.

This clonotype came up many times. The genes are TRBV29-1 and TRBJ1-2; 7 bases are shared with TRBD1. V was pared by 4 bases and J by 4 bases, with 6 bases of the junction left unmatched. CDR1 SQVTM and CDR2 ANQGSEA come from the germline V gene. This CDR3 is built from 13 residues. The CDR3 reads CSVGSRDSYGYTF. CDR3 sequence (DNA): TGCAGCGTTGGGAGCCGGGACAGCTATGGCTACACCTTC.

The chain recombines TRBV11-2 with TRBJ2-5, with D perhaps TRBD2 (6 bases). The CDR3 is 14 amino acids. CDR1 is SGHAT, CDR2 FQNNGV, per germline. Between the trimmed V and J ends, which lost 4 bases and 5 bases, there was a span of 14 bases. The CDR3 region is CASSSPEGWETQYF. CDR3 DNA: TGTGCCAGCAGCTCCCCGGAGGGGTGGGAGACCCAGTACTTC.

There are a few counts of this clonotype. The rearrangement links TRBV2 to TRBJ1-2, with 11 bases lining up with TRBD1. CDR3 length: 19 amino acids. V trimming: 4 bases; J trimming: 0 bases; junction bases outside the gene matches: 13. Germline CDR1 and CDR2: SNHLY and FYNNEI. Here the CDR3 reads CASSGAPDRGPRANYGYTF. CDR3 in DNA: TGTGCCAGCAGTGGGGCCCCGGACAGGGGGCCCCGAGCTAACTATGGCTACACCTTC.

This clonotype came up many times. The chain is built from TRBV2 and TRBJ1-4; TRBD1 agrees at 8 bases. The germline gives CDR1 SNHLY, CDR2 FYNNEI. The CDR3 extends over 15 amino acids. Germline trimming cut 2 bases from V and 8 bases from J; bases unmatched to any gene: 7. CDR3 sequence: CASSERTGQGEKLFF. The CDR3 DNA reads as TGTGCCAGCAGTGAAAGGACAGGGCAAGGGGAAAAACTGTTTTTT.

This clonotype was seen more than once but under ten times. The chain links TRBV28 to TRBJ2-3; D tentatively fits TRBD1 or TRBD2 (5 bases each). CDR1 MDHEN and CDR2 SYDVKM come from the germline V gene. With 1 base removed from V and 2 bases from J, the gap between germline ends came to 13 bases. The CDR3 is made up of 16 amino acids. The CDR3 nucleotides are TGTGCCAGCAGTTTATTGACAGAAGCGGCCACAGATACGCAGTATTTT. It yields the protein CASSLLTEAATDTQYF.

There are a few counts of this clonotype. The chain links TRBV2 to TRBJ2-3, with no clear D. V shed 3 bases and J shed 3 bases, with 13 bases lying between them. Germline values: CDR1 SNHLY, CDR2 FYNNEI. This CDR3 is 15 amino acids long. The chain's CDR3 is CASSEDQQPTDTQYF. CDR3 nucleotide sequence: TGTGCCAGCAGTGAGGATCAACAACCAACAGATACGCAGTATTTT.

Worth noting for this clonotype: A much larger clone sits a single nucleotide away, making a read error possible. The V gene is TRBV28, the J gene TRBJ1-6; D not certain. CDR3 size: 14 residues. Germline CDR1 MDHEN, CDR2 SYDVKM. CDR3 in DNA: TGTACCAGCAGTTTATTGGGGTTACCATCACCCCTCCACTTT. Translated, it gives CTSSLLGLPSPLHF.

This chain joins TRBV5-1 and TRBJ2-7; 10 positions match TRBD1. The junction had 8 bases not matched to a gene; V was cut back by 5 bases and J by 0 bases. The CDR3 loop spans 16 amino acids. CDR1 SGHRS and CDR2 YFSETQ come from the germline V gene. The CDR3 loop reads CASSQDRGSISYEQYF. CDR3 DNA: TGCGCCAGCAGTCAGGACAGGGGGTCAATCTCCTACGAGCAGTACTTC.

The chain has TRBV30 and TRBJ2-6; D not resolved. The CDR3 spans 15 residues. Germline CDR1 GTSNPN, CDR2 SVGIG (reference sequence). V gave up 1 base and J gave up 4 bases, with 11 bases separating them. CDR3 coding DNA: TGTGCCTGGAGTGGGGGTTCGTCCGGGGCCAACGTCCTGACTTTC. It encodes CAWSGGSSGANVLTF. The full variable domain, completed using reference TRBV30 and TRBJ2-6, is SQTIHQWPATLVQPVGSPLSLECTVEGTSNPNLYWYRQAAGRGLQLLFYSVGIGQISSEVPQNLSASRPQDRQFILSSKKLLLSDSGFYLCAWSGGSSGANVLTFGAGSRLTVL.

The CDR3 sequence is CASRAGTGGQADTQYF. The CDR3 bases are TGTGCCAGCAGGGCCGGGACAGGGGGACAAGCTGATACGCAGTATTTT. The chain is built from TRBV7-9 and TRBJ2-3, with TRBD1 identical over 11 bases. V trimming: 6 bases; J trimming: 6 bases; junction bases outside the gene matches: 11. From germline, CDR1 is SEHNR and CDR2 FQNEAQ (reference sequence). The CDR3 runs to 16 residues.

This clonotype came up many times. The genes are TRBV27 and TRBJ2-7; D ambiguous. Germline loops: CDR1 MNHEY, CDR2 SMNVEV (reference sequence). The CDR3 consists of 13 residues. Trimming cost V 5 bases and J 1 base, with 9 bases left between them. DNA for the CDR3: TGTGCCAGCAGTGCCGAAATTTCCTACGAGCAGTACTTC. It is translated as CASSAEISYEQYF.

A note on this clonotype: A much bigger clone sits one base away, suggesting this may be a read error. The J gene is TRBJ1-2, the V gene TRBV2, with 7 positions matching TRBD1. The CDR3 consists of 14 residues. Germline lookup yields CDR1 SNHLY and CDR2 FYNNEI. In DNA form, the CDR3 reads TGTGCCAGCAGTGTTAACAGGGGAGGCTATGACTACACCTTC. Translation gives CASSVNRGGYDYTF.

A single count supports this clonotype. The chain employs TRBV19 and TRBJ2-1, with TRBD2 matching 12 bases. The CDR3 totals 16 residues. Germline-derived CDR1 and CDR2 are LNHDA and SQIVND (reference sequence). The V and J ends lost 3 bases and 8 bases, in that order; junction bases with no gene match: 8. CDR3 DNA: TGTGCCAGTAGTATCCTACCGGGACTAGCGGGCCATGAGCAGTTCTTC. Protein sequence: CASSILPGLAGHEQFF.

Concerning this clonotype itself: This sequence may be a read error, since a much larger clone differs from it by one base. The chain is built from TRBV27 and TRBJ1-4; possibly TRBD1 for D (5 bases). V dropped 8 bases and J dropped 12 bases, with 19 bases sitting between them. Germline V gene data show CDR1 as MNHEY and CDR2 as SMNVEV (reference sequence). The CDR3 length is 13 residues. DNA of the CDR3: TGTGCCAGCCAAGGGACGGGATACGAACAACTGTTTTTT. Protein product: CASQGTGYEQLFF. Filled out from reference TRBV27 and TRBJ1-4, the complete variable domain reads EAQVTQNPRYLITVTGKKLTVTCSQNMNHEYMSWYRQDPGLGLRQIYYSMNVEVTDKGDVPEGYKVSRKEKRNFPLILESPSPNQTSLYFCASQGTGYEQLFFGSGTQLSVL.

This clonotype was detected many times. The chain is built from TRBV6-1 and TRBJ2-4, with D possibly matching TRBD2 (5 bases). The CDR3 sequence is 14 residues long. The germline V gene encodes CDR1 MNHNS and CDR2 SASEGT. V was trimmed by 2 bases and J by 6 bases, leaving 11 bases between them. CDR3 sequence (DNA): TGTGCCAGCAGTGAAATCGGGGTTAGAAACATTCAGTACTTC. It encodes CASSEIGVRNIQYF.

Comment on this clonotype: This sequence may be a read error, since a much larger clone differs from it by one base. The chain combines TRBV3-1 with TRBJ1-6; tentative D call: TRBD1 (5 bases). Germline-derived CDR1 and CDR2 are LGHDT and YNNKEL (reference sequence). The CDR3 length is 13 residues. Trimming shortened V by 4 bases and J by 4 bases, and 5 bases separated the two germline ends. The DNA of the CDR3 is TGTGCCAGCAGCCGGGGGTATAATTCACCCCTCCACTTT. Residues: CASSRGYNSPLHF.

The table lists this clonotype with many counts. The V and J genes are TRBV27 and TRBJ2-2, with no clear D. Germline lookup yields CDR1 MNHEY and CDR2 SMNVEV (reference sequence). The V gene lost 4 bases and the J gene lost 6 bases, with 15 bases spanning the gap. The CDR3 length is 15 residues. CDR3 nucleotide sequence: TGTGCCAGCAGTTCCCTCGCCAGTTCGCCCGGGGAGCTGTTTTTT. Its protein is CASSSLASSPGELFF.

This clonotype was detected ten times or more. This sequence joins TRBV7-8 and TRBJ2-5, with TRBD2 identical over 7 bases. This CDR3 is built from 19 residues. V lost 3 bases, J lost 5 bases, and 21 bases stayed unmatched. CDR1 is SGHVS, CDR2 FQNEAQ, per germline. The CDR3 loop is CASSFATLLGRTGSETQYF. In DNA, the CDR3 is TGTGCCAGCAGCTTTGCGACCCTCCTCGGGAGGACGGGGTCGGAGACCCAGTACTTC.

A few counts support this clonotype. This chain links TRBV10-3 with TRBJ2-7; no reliable D call. Trimming stripped 10 bases from V and 1 base from J, with 17 bases between. The CDR3 is 14 residues long. Germline-derived CDR1 and CDR2 are ENHRY and SYGVKD. The CDR3, as DNA: TGTGCCACCGGCACTGATAATAATTCCTACGAGCAGTACTTC. Its translation is CATGTDNNSYEQYF.

This clonotype has a count of ten or more. The J gene is TRBJ2-5, the V gene TRBV28; 9 bases are a match to TRBD2. The length of the CDR3 is 14 residues. In germline, CDR1 is MDHEN, CDR2 SYDVKM. The ends lost 8 bases at V and 2 bases at J; junction bases unmatched: 6. The CDR3 sequence is CASVGTSWQETQYF. The CDR3 bases are TGTGCCAGCGTTGGGACTAGCTGGCAAGAGACCCAGTACTTC. Variable domain in full (rest from reference TRBV28 and TRBJ2-5): DVKVTQSSRYLVKRTGEKVFLECVQDMDHENMFWYRQDPGLGLRLIYFSYDVKMKEKGDIPEGYSVSREKKERFSLILESASTNQTSMYLCASVGTSWQETQYFGPGTRLLVL.

In this sample, this clonotype turned up many times. The chain joins TRBV6-1 to TRBJ1-2; a possible D gene is TRBD1 (5 bases). The CDR3 is 14 amino acids. Trimming removed 7 bases at V and 4 bases at J, with 16 bases between. Germline values: CDR1 MNHNS, CDR2 SASEGT. The CDR3 coding sequence is TGTGCCAGCATGAGGACGGCCGGGGCCTATGGCTACACCTTC. Translated: CASMRTAGAYGYTF.

V and J are TRBV9 and TRBJ1-1; D is undetermined. This CDR3 region has 13 residues. Germline V lookup: CDR1 SGDLS, CDR2 YYNGEE. With 0 bases removed from V and 4 bases from J, the gap between germline ends came to 7 bases. The CDR3 DNA reads as TGTGCCAGCAGCGTAGACAGCCTCACTGAAGCTTTCTTT. Protein product: CASSVDSLTEAFF.

In its sample, this clonotype was seen many times. The J gene is TRBJ2-4, the V gene TRBV12-3 or TRBV12-4; 12 positions match TRBD2. The CDR3 contains 16 residues. V lost 6 bases and J lost 2; bases outside the gene matches: 5. The CDR3 loop reads CASSLLAGGPKNIQYF. The DNA of the CDR3 is TGTGCCAGCAGCTTACTAGCGGGAGGCCCCAAAAACATTCAGTACTTC.

The rearrangement joins TRBV4-3 to TRBJ2-6, with D perhaps matching TRBD1 (6 bases). The CDR3 loop spans 14 amino acids. Deletions cut 3 bases from V and 11 bases from J, with 14 bases between. Germline V gene data show CDR1 as LGHNA and CDR2 as YSLEER. For the CDR3, the DNA is TGCGCCAGCAGCCAGATGACAGGTCCCTACGTCCTGACTTTC. Protein sequence: CASSQMTGPYVLTF.

This clonotype was seen more than once but under ten times. The chain couples TRBV18 to TRBJ2-7; D is undetermined. Germline CDR1 and CDR2: KGHSH and LQKENI. Trimming cost V 6 bases and J 2 bases, with 2 bases left between them. The CDR3 has 10 residues. The CDR3 nucleotides read TGTGCCAGCTCGCCCTACGAGCAGTACTTC. Translating gives CASSPYEQYF.

This clonotype showed up many times. The chain is built from TRBV20-1 and TRBJ2-5; no definite D call. Deletions cut 3 bases from V and 2 bases from J, with 16 bases between. This CDR3 comprises 15 residues. Germline V gene data show CDR1 as DFQATT and CDR2 as SNEGSKA (reference sequence). In nucleotides, the CDR3 is TGCAGTGCTAGTGTTCTGGGTCGTGAACAAGAGACCCAGTACTTC. Protein: CSASVLGREQETQYF.

This clonotype has ten or more counts. This chain links TRBV11-2 with TRBJ2-7; the match to TRBD1 covers 7 bases. The CDR3 loop spans 13 amino acids. Germline CDR1 is SGHAT and CDR2 is FQNNGV. DNA for the CDR3: TGTGGGGCCCAAGACAGGGACGGATACGAGCAGTACTTC. Protein: CGAQDRDGYEQYF.

Comment on this clonotype: This CDR3 fails to terminate in the conserved phenylalanine or tryptophan, so it likely reflects a read error. The genes are TRBV24-1 and TRBJ2-2, with TRBD1 matching over 7 bases. V was pared by 7 bases and J by 2 bases, with 6 bases of the junction left unmatched. The germline CDR1 and CDR2 sequences are KGHDR and SFDVKD. The CDR3 loop spans 15 amino acids. CDR3 amino acids: CATRSGQTNTGELFS. The CDR3, as DNA: TGTGCCACCAGATCGGGACAGACAAACACCGGGGAGCTGTTTTCT.